The T cell receptor beta chain described here comes from a study of blood T cell repertoires in COVID-19. Across the whole study: The analysed material was cDNA or gDNA that came from T cells, B-cell-depleted T cells, or PBMCs.

Authors' processing steps: Cell counts per sample came from amplifying reference gene primers. Assay used: immunoSEQ multiplex PCR; TCRdb lists only in-frame clones, some missing. From that table come the V and J calls and clone size; the DNA was used to work out D and trimming. Here the sample spans nearly 350,000 clones, about 87% being singletons. V shed 7 bases, J shed 10 bases, and the junction held 3 bases outside the gene matches. The CDR3 length is 14 residues. CDR1 is SGHNT, CDR2 YENEEA, per germline. A Seattle source enrolled patients during active infection and followed them longitudinally.

This rearrangement joins TRBV11-3 to TRBJ2-2; 16 bases are shared with TRBD2. The receptor's source is a woman aged 50 to 65 with COVID-19, enrolled during active disease. Input material: peripheral blood. This CDR3 reads CASKGLAGGVELFF. CDR3 in DNA: TGTGCCAGCAAGGGACTAGCGGGAGGGGTGGAGCTGTTTTTT.